The clone carrying this T cell receptor (beta chain) was recorded many times. The CDR3 loop spans 14 amino acids. Trimming cost V 7 bases and J 0 bases, with 13 bases left between them. Germline V lookup: CDR1 MNHEY, CDR2 SVGEGT. This record comes from a study of Graves' ophthalmopathy and Graves' hyperthyroidism. No donor had other autoimmune disease, uncontrolled infection, pregnancy or lactation. The authors diagnosed from clinical symptoms, serum thyroxine, TRAb, thyroid ultrasound and orbital computed tomography. Amplified TCR beta CDR3 regions were obtained using RNA transcripts as template. The first-round RT-PCR employed HTBI primers together with the Qiagen OneStep RT-PCR kit. A multiplex PCR was then performed as the second round. MiXCR, run by TCRdb on the multiplex PCR reads, gives a single entry per CDR3 protein. Altogether 350,000 to 450,000 distinct CDR3 sequences are present, approximately 16% being singletons, with the ten largest covering roughly 1.5%.

The sample taken for sequencing was peripheral blood. The J gene is TRBJ2-7, the V gene TRBV6-2 or TRBV6-3; D is unclear. This clonotype originated in a woman aged 18-30 years with Graves' ophthalmopathy. DNA for the CDR3: TGTGCCAGCACCCGCATATGGGGCTCCTACGAGCAGTACTTC. Its protein is CASTRIWGSYEQYF.